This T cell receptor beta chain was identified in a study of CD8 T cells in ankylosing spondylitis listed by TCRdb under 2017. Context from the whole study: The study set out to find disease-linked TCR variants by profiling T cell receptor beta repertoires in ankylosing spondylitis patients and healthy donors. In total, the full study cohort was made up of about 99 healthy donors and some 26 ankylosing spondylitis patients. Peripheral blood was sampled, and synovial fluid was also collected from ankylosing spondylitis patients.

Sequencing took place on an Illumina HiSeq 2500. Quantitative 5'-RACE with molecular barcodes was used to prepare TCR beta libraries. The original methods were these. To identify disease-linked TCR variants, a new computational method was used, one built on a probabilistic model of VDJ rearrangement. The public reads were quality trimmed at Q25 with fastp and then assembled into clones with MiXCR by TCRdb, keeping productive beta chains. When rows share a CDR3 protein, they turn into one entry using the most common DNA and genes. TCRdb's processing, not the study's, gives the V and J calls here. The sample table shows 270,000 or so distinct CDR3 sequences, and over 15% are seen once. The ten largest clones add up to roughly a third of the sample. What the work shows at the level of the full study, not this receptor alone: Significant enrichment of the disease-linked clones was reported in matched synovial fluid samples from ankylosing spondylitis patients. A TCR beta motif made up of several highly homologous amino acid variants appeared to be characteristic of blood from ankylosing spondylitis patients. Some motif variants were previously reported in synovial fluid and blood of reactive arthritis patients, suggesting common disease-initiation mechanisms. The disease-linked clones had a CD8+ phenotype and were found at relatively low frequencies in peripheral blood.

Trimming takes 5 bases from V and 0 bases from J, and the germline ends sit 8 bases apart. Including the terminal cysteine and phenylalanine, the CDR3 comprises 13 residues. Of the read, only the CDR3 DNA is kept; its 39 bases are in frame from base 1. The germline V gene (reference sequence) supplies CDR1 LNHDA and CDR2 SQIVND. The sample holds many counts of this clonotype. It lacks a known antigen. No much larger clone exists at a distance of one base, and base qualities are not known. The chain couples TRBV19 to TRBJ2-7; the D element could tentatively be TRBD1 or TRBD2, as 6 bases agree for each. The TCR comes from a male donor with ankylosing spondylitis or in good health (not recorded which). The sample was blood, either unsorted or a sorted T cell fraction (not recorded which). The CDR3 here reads CASSAGHSYEQYF. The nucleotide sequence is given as TGTGCCAGTAGTGCGGGACACTCCTACGAGCAGTACTTC.